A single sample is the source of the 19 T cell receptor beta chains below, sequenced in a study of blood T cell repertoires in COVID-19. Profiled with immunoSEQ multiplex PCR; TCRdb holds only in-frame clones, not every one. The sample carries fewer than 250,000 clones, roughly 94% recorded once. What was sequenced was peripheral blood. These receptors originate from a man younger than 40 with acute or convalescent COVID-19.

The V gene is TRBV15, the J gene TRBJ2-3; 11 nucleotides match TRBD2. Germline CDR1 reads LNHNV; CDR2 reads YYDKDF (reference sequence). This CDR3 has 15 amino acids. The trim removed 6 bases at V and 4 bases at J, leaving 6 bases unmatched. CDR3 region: CATRIAGGRSDTQYF. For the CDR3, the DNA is TGTGCCACCAGGATAGCGGGGGGGCGTTCAGATACGCAGTATTTT.

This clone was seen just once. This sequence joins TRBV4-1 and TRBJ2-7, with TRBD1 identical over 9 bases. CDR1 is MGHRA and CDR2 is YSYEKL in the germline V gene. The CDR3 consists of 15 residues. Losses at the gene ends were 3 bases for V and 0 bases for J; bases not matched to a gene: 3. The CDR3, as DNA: TGCGCCAGCAGCCATCCGGGACAGGGCTCCTACGAGCAGTACTTC. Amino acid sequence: CASSHPGQGSYEQYF.

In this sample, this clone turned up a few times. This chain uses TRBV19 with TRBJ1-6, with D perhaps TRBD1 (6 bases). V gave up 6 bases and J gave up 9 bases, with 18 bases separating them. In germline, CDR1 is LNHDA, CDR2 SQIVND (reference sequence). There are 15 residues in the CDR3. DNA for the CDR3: TGTGCCAGTAGCCAACAGGGAACCCGTAGTTCACCCCTCCACTTT. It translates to CASSQQGTRSSPLHF.

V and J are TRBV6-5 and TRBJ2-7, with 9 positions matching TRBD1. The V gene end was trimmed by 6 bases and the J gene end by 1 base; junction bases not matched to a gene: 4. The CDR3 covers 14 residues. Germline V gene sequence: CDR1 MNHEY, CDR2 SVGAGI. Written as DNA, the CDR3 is TGTGCCAGCAGCGGGACAGGGCCATCCTACGAGCAGTACTTC. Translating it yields CASSGTGPSYEQYF.

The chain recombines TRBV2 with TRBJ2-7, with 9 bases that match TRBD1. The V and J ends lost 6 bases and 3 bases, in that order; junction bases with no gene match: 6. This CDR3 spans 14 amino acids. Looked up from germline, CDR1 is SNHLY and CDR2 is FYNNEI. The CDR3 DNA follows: TGTGCCAGCAGGACCTTGGGACAGGGCTACGAGCAGTACTTC. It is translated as CASRTLGQGYEQYF. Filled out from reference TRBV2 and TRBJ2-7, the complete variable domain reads EPEVTQTPSHQVTQMGQEVILRCVPISNHLYFYWYRQILGQKVEFLVSFYNNEISEKSEIFDDQFSVERPDGSNFTLKIRSTKLEDSAMYFCASRTLGQGYEQYFGPGTRLTVT.

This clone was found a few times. The CDR3: CASSPPTGPQETQYF. CDR3 DNA: TGTGCCAGCTCACCTCCAACAGGGCCCCAAGAGACCCAGTACTTC. The rearrangement uses TRBV18 and TRBJ2-5, with a weak D call TRBD1 (6 bases). CDR1 and CDR2 from the germline V gene are KGHSH and LQKENI. The CDR3 extends over 15 amino acids. Trimming removed 3 bases at V and 1 base at J, with 12 bases between.

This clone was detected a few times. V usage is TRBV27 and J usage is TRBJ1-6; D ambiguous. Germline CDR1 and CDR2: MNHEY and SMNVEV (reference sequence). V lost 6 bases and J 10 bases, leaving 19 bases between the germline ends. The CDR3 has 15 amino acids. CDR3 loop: CASRASGDPDSPLHF. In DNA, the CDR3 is TGTGCCAGCAGGGCCTCAGGCGATCCAGACTCACCCCTCCACTTT.

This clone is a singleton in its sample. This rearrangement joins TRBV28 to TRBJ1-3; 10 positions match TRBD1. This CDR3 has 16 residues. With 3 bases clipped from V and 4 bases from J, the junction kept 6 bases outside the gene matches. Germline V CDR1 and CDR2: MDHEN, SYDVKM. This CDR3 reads CASSLTGGYSGNTIYF. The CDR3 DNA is TGTGCCAGCAGTTTGACAGGGGGCTATTCGGGAAACACCATATATTTT.

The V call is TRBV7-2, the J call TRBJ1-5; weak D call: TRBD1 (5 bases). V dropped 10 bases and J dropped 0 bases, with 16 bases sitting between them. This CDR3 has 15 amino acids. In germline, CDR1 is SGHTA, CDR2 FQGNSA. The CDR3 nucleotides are TGTGCCATCGGCGGGGCGGCTTATAGCAATCAGCCCCAGCATTTT. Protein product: CAIGGAAYSNQPQHF.

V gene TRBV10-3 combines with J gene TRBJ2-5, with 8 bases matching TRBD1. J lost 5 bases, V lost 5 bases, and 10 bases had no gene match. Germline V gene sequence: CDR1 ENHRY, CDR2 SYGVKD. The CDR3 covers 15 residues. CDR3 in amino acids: CAISSRTGNVETQYF. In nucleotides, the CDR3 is TGTGCCATCAGTTCCCGGACAGGGAATGTTGAGACCCAGTACTTC.

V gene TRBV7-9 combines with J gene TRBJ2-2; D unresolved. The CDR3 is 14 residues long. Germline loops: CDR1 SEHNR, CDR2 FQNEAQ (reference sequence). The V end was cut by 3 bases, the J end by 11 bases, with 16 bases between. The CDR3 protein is CASSLFAPPSELFF. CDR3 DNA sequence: TGTGCCAGCAGCTTGTTTGCGCCCCCGTCAGAGCTGTTTTTT.

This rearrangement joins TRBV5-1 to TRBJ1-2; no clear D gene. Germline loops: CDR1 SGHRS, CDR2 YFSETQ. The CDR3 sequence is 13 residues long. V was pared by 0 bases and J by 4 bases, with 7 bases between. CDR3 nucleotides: TGCGCCAGCAGCTTGGAGTATAGCTATGGCTACACCTTC. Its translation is CASSLEYSYGYTF.

The CDR3 DNA follows: TGCGCCAGCAGTGAGTCGAGCGATACGCAGTATTTT. Its protein product is CASSESSDTQYF. The chain combines TRBV10-2 with TRBJ2-3; D call uncertain. Germline V lookup: CDR1 WSHSY, CDR2 SAAADI. V lost 0 bases, J lost 6 bases, and 4 bases lay in between. The CDR3 is 12 amino acids.

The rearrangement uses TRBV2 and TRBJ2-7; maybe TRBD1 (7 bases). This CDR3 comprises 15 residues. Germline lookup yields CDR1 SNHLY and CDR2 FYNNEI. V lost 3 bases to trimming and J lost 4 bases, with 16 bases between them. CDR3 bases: TGTGCCAGCAGTGATCGGACAGGTGGAGGGTACGAGCAGTACTTC. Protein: CASSDRTGGGYEQYF. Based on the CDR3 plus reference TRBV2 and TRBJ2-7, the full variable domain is EPEVTQTPSHQVTQMGQEVILRCVPISNHLYFYWYRQILGQKVEFLVSFYNNEISEKSEIFDDQFSVERPDGSNFTLKIRSTKLEDSAMYFCASSDRTGGGYEQYFGPGTRLTVT.

CDR3 sequence: CASSSRQGVGYNSPLHF. The DNA of the CDR3 is TGTGCCAGCAGCTCCAGACAGGGGGTGGGATATAATTCACCCCTCCACTTT. The V call is TRBV7-6, the J call TRBJ1-6; 9 positions match TRBD1. The CDR3 is 17 residues long. V lost 4 bases, J lost 4 bases, and 8 bases stayed unmatched. CDR1 and CDR2 from the germline V gene are SGHVS and FNYEAQ.

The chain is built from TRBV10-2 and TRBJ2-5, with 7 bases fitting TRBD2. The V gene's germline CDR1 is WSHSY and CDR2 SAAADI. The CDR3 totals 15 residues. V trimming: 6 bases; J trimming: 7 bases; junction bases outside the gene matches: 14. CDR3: CASRTSGAVTATQYF. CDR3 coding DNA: TGCGCCAGCAGGACAAGCGGGGCCGTAACGGCGACCCAGTACTTC.

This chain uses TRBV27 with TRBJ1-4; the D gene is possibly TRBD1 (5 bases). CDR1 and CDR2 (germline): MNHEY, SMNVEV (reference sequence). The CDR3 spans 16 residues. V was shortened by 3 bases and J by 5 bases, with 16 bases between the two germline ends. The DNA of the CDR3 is TGTGCCAGCAGTTTCCAAAATTTTCAGGGAAATGAAAAACTGTTTTTT. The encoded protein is CASSFQNFQGNEKLFF.

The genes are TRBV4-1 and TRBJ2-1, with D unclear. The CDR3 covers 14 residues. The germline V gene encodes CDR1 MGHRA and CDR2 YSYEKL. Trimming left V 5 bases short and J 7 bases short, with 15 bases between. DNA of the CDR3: TGCGCCAGCAGCGGAGTCGTCACGACGAATGAGCAGTTCTTC. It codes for CASSGVVTTNEQFF.

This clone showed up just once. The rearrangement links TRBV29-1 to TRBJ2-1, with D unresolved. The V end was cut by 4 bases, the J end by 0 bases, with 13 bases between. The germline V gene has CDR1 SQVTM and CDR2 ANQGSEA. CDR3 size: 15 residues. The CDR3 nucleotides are TGCAGCGTTGTCCGTGGGCTCAGCTCCTACAATGAGCAGTTCTTC. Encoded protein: CSVVRGLSSYNEQFF.